This T cell receptor (beta chain) was documented in a study of tumor-infiltrating lymphocytes in primary liver carcinoma. The CDR3 contains 16 residues. CDR1 is SGHAT, CDR2 FQNNGV, per germline. About this clonotype: Its antigen is unknown. One end of the junction does not line up with germline, which may come from a read error.

With a constant-region primer, TCR beta cDNA was made from approximately 500 ng of total RNA. Investigators got TCR beta libraries out of three nested multiplex PCR rounds, done with slightly modified ARM-PCR. Use of TRBV1-TRBV30 forward primers with a C-beta reverse primer characterized the first two PCR rounds, which lasted roughly 9 cycles each. TCRdb fed the multiplex PCR reads into MiXCR, producing one record per CDR3 protein. The sample contains 150,000 to 200,000 distinct CDR3 sequences, approximately 80% of which appear only once. Overall study findings and caveats: Representation across all five tumor regions was limited to only about 7.5-24% of top clones.

Co-extracted RNA and DNA came from roughly 21-30 mg of unsorted bulk tissue. Through surgical resection, the patients' primary liver carcinoma was treated. V usage is TRBV11-2 and J usage is TRBJ2-3; 11 bases agree with TRBD2. Sequenced: tumor tissue from primary liver carcinoma. The clonotype comes from a man aged 35-49 years with primary liver carcinoma and hepatitis B virus infection. CDR3 loop: CACSSPELAGVDTQYF. The CDR3 coding sequence is TGTGCCTGCAGCTCCCCGGAACTAGCGGGAGTGGATACCCAGTATTTT. The variable domain in full, completed from reference TRBV11-2 and TRBJ2-3, reads EAGVAQSPRYKIIEKRQSVAFWCNPISGHATLYWYQQILGQGPKLLIQFQNNGVVDDSQLPKDRFSAERLKGVDSTLKIQPAKLEDSAVYLCACSSPELAGVDTQYFGPGTRLTVL.